This T cell receptor (beta chain) was documented in a study of blood T cell repertoires in COVID-19. In the source study's methods: Amplified reference gene primers provided the basis for estimating nucleated cell counts. The assay was immunoSEQ multiplex PCR, and TCRdb's table has in-frame clones only and misses some. From that table come the V and J calls and clone size; the DNA was used to work out D and trimming. The top ten clones hold roughly 0.84% of a sample with about 480,000 clones, roughly 89% of them seen once. Patients from Seattle were sampled longitudinally, starting during active infection. V dropped 1 base and J dropped 0 bases, with 13 bases sitting between them. CDR1 is PRHDT and CDR2 is FYEKMQ in the germline V gene (reference sequence). There are 17 residues in the CDR3.

The receptor's source is a man younger than 35 with COVID-19, enrolled during active disease. The sequencing sample was made of peripheral blood. This sequence joins TRBV13 and TRBJ2-1; TRBD2 is a possible D gene (6 bases). CDR3 sequence reads: CASSLVTGTPSYNEQFF. The CDR3 DNA reads as TGTGCCAGCAGCTTAGTCACCGGGACTCCCTCCTACAATGAGCAGTTCTTC.